The next 8 T cell receptor beta chains were all read from a single sample in a study of cytomegalovirus exposure and HLA in healthy donors. PCR employed 60 Vbeta and 13 Jbeta primers. Generated by immunoSEQ multiplex PCR, the TCRdb table keeps only in-frame clones and is missing some. The table lists about 100,000 clones, about 70% of them singletons. The material sequenced was PBMCs. The receptors were sampled from a woman in her 70s in good health and CMV-seropositive.

The V call is TRBV28, the J call TRBJ1-2, with D uncertain. Trimming stripped 3 bases from V and 8 bases from J, with 10 bases between. From germline, CDR1 is MDHEN and CDR2 SYDVKM. This CDR3 spans 12 amino acids. CDR3: CASSFRGWGYTF. CDR3 bases: TGTGCCAGCAGTTTCCGGGGTTGGGGCTACACCTTC.

The V and J genes are TRBV29-1 and TRBJ2-7; tentative D call: TRBD1 (5 bases). The CDR3 has 12 residues. V lost 4 bases and J lost 3, with 10 bases in between. Per the germline V gene, CDR1 is SQVTM and CDR2 is ANQGSEA. CDR3: CSVVMTDYEQYF. CDR3 nucleotides: TGCAGCGTTGTGATGACAGACTACGAGCAGTACTTC.

CDR3: CASKQPGTAQETQYF. Written as DNA, the CDR3 is TGTGCCAGCAAGCAACCCGGGACAGCACAAGAGACCCAGTACTTC. This sequence joins TRBV6-1 and TRBJ2-5; 7 bases align to TRBD1. This CDR3 is built from 15 residues. In germline, CDR1 is MNHNS, CDR2 SASEGT. Trimming at V came to 7 bases and at J to 2 bases, leaving 10 bases not matched to a gene.

This clone was recorded a few times. Mismatch with germline at one junction end may stem from a read error. This chain joins TRBV29-1 and TRBJ2-1; TRBD2 agrees at 10 bases. Germline assignment: CDR1 SQVTM and CDR2 ANQGSEA. The CDR3 is 13 residues long. The CDR3 here is CSVGLAVNNEQFF. The CDR3 DNA reads TGCAGTGTTGGACTAGCGGTTAACAATGAGCAGTTCTTC.

This clone was seen a single time. The V gene is TRBV28, the J gene TRBJ1-6; the D is unclear. CDR3 length: 12 amino acids. The ends were cut back, 2 bases at V and 14 bases at J, with 10 bases in the middle. Germline V lookup: CDR1 MDHEN, CDR2 SYDVKM. CDR3 nucleotides: TGTGCCAGCAGTTTAAAGCCATTATCCCTCCACTTT. Its translation: CASSLKPLSLHF.

The chain is built from TRBV7-6 and TRBJ2-5, with no clear D. In germline, CDR1 is SGHVS, CDR2 FNYEAQ. There are 13 residues in the CDR3. V was cut by 3 bases and J by 2 bases, with 7 bases left in between. The CDR3 region has the DNA TGTGCCAGCAGCTTTCGCGCGCAAGAGACCCAGTACTTC. This encodes CASSFRAQETQYF.

The V call is TRBV7-9, the J call TRBJ2-7, with 9 bases that match TRBD1. V gave up 6 bases and J gave up 6 bases; unmatched junction bases: 6. Germline V lookup: CDR1 SEHNR, CDR2 FQNEAQ (reference sequence). This CDR3 has 13 amino acids. CDR3 sequence: CASRQGARLEQYF. DNA for the CDR3: TGTGCCAGCAGACAGGGGGCGCGTCTCGAGCAGTACTTC.

The gene calls are TRBV5-1 and TRBJ2-1; the match to TRBD2 covers 7 bases. Germline V gives CDR1 SGHRS, CDR2 YFSETQ. V trimming: 6 bases; J trimming: 4 bases; junction bases outside the gene matches: 10. The CDR3 consists of 15 residues. The CDR3 reads CASTPVGLLYNEQFF. The CDR3, as DNA: TGCGCCAGCACCCCCGTGGGACTACTATACAATGAGCAGTTCTTC.